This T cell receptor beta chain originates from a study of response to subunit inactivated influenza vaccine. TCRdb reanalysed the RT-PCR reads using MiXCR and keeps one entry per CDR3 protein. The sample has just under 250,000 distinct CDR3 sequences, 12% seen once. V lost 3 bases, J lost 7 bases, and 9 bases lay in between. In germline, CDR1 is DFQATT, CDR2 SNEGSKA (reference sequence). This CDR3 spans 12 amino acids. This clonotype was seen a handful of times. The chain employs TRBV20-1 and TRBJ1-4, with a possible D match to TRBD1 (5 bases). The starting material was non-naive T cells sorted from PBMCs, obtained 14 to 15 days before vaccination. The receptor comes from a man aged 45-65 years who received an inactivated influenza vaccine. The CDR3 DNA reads TGCAGTGCTAGTAGGCAGGGTGAAAAACTGTTTTTT. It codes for CSASRQGEKLFF.